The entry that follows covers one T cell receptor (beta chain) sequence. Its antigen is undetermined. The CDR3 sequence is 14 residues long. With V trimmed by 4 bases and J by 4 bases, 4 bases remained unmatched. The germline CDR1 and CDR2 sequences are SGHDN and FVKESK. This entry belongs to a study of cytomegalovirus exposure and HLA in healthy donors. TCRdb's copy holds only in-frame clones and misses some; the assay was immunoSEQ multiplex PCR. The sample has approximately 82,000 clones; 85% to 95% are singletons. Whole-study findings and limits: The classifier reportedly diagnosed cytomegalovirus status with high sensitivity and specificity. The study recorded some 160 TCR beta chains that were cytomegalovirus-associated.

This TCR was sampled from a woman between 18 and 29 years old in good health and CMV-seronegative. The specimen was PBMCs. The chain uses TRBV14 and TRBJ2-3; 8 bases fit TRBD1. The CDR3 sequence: CASSLRTGSDTQYF. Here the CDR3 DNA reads TGTGCCAGCAGCCTCAGGACAGGGTCAGATACGCAGTATTTT.